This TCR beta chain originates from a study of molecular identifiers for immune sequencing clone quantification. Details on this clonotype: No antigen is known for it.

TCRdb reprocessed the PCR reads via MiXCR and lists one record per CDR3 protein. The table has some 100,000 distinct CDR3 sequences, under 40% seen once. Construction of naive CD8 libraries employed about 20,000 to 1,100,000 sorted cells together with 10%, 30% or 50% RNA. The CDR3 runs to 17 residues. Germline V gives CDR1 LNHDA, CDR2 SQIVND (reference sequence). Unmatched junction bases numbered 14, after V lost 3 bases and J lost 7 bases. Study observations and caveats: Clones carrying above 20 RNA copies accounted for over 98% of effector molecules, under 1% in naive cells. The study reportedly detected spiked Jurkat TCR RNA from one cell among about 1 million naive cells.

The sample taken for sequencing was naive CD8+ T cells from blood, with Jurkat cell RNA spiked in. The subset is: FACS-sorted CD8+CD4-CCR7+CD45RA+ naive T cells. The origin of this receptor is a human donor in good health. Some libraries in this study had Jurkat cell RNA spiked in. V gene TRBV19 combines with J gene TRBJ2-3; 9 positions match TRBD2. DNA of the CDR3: TGTGCCAGTAGTATGGGACCAATAGCGGGGGCCTCTTATACGCAGTATTTT. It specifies CASSMGPIAGASYTQYF.